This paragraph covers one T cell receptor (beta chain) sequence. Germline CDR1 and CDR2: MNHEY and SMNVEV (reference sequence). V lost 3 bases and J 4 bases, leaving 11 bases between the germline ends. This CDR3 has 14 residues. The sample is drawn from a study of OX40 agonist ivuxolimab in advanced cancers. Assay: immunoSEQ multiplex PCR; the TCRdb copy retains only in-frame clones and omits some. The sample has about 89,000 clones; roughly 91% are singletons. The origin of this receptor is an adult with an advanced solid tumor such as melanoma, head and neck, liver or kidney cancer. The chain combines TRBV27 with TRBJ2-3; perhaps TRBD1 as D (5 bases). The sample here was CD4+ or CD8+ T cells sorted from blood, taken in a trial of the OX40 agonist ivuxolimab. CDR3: CASSFRQGADTQYF. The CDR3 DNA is TGTGCCAGCAGTTTTAGGCAAGGGGCAGATACGCAGTATTTT.